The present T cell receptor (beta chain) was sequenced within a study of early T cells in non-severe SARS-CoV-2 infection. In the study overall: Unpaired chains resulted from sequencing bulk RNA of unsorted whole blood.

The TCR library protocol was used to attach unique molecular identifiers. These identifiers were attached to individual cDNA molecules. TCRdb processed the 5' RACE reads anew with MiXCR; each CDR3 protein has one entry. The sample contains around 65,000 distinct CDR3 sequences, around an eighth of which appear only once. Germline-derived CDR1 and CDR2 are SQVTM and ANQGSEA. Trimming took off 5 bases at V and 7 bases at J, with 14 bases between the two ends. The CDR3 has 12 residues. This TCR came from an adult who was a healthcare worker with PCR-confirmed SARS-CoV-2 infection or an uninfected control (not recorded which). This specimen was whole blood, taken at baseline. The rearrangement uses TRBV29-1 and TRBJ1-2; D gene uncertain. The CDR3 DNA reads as TGCAGCGTTTGGTCGGGCGAAGGTGGCTACACCTTC. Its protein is CSVWSGEGGYTF.